Below are 13 T cell receptor beta chains sequenced from a single sample in a study of cytomegalovirus exposure and HLA in healthy donors. Using immunoSEQ multiplex PCR, the repertoire was profiled, and TCRdb retains in-frame clones only, with some absent. The sample includes about 220,000 clones, approximately 86% of them seen just once. Sequenced material: PBMCs. These receptors came from a young woman in good health and CMV-seronegative.

The V and J genes are TRBV4-2 and TRBJ2-1, with 8 bases fitting TRBD1. V gave up 0 bases and J gave up 7 bases; unmatched junction bases: 5. The CDR3 totals 15 residues. Germline CDR1 and CDR2: LGHNA and YNFKEQ. CDR3 DNA: TGTGCCAGCAGCCAAGACAGGGGGCTGGGAAATGAGCAGTTCTTC. This encodes CASSQDRGLGNEQFF.

Only a few counts were recorded for this clone. V is TRBV7-2 and J is TRBJ2-7, with TRBD1 as a possible D gene (6 bases). Trimming cost V 2 bases and J 5 bases, with 10 bases left between them. Germline loops: CDR1 SGHTA, CDR2 FQGNSA. The CDR3 has 13 residues. The CDR3, as DNA: TGTGCCAGCAGCTTACAGGGGTTCGACGAGCAGTACTTC. Amino acids: CASSLQGFDEQYF.

The V and J genes are TRBV4-2 and TRBJ2-2; 9 bases line up with TRBD2. CDR3 length equals 17 residues. CDR1 and CDR2 from the germline V gene are LGHNA and YNFKEQ. Trimming cost V 0 bases and J 5 bases; bases outside gene matches: 7. CDR3 nucleotide sequence: TGTGCCAGCAGCCAAGAAGTTAGCGGGAGAGGGACCGGGGAGCTGTTTTTT. Translated: CASSQEVSGRGTGELFF.

This sequence joins TRBV4-3 and TRBJ2-1; possible D gene TRBD2, 7 bases. Trimming removed 4 bases from V and 7 bases from J, with 11 bases in between. Looked up from germline, CDR1 is LGHNA and CDR2 is YSLEER. The CDR3 spans 13 residues. Here the CDR3 DNA reads TGCGCCAGCAGCCTGGGGGGGGCGAATGAGCAGTTCTTC. It yields the protein CASSLGGANEQFF.

The rearrangement links TRBV5-6 to TRBJ2-5; a possible D gene is TRBD1 (6 bases). The CDR3 consists of 11 residues. V was clipped by 4 bases and J by 9 bases, with 10 bases between them. CDR1 is SGHDT and CDR2 is YYEEEE in the germline V gene. The CDR3 spells CASSDRQAQYF. For the CDR3, the DNA is TGTGCCAGCAGCGACCGACAGGCCCAGTACTTC. The entire variable domain, with the rest obtained from reference TRBV5-6 and TRBJ2-5, is as follows: DAGVTQSPTHLIKTRGQQVTLRCSPKSGHDTVSWYQQALGQGPQFIFQYYEEEERQRGNFPDRFSGHQFPNYSSELNVNALLLGDSALYLCASSDRQAQYFGPGTRLLVL.

This clone was recorded a few times. The gene calls are TRBV5-1 and TRBJ1-1; D uncertain. CDR1 and CDR2 from the germline V gene are SGHRS and YFSETQ. This CDR3 region has 13 residues. V shed 0 bases and J shed 1 base, with 4 bases lying between them. The DNA for the CDR3 is TGCGCCAGCAGCTTGGGAGCGAACACTGAAGCTTTCTTT. Its translation is CASSLGANTEAFF. The complete variable domain, with remaining parts taken from reference TRBV5-1 and TRBJ1-1, reads KAGVTQTPRYLIKTRGQQVTLSCSPISGHRSVSWYQQTPGQGLQFLFEYFSETQRNKGNFPGRFSGRQFSNSRSEMNVSTLELGDSALYLCASSLGANTEAFFGQGTRLTVV.

The rearrangement uses TRBV2 and TRBJ2-7; TRBD2 aligns across 8 bases. The CDR3 sequence is 15 residues long. The junction had 3 bases not matched to a gene; V was cut back by 0 bases and J by 2 bases. From germline, CDR1 is SNHLY and CDR2 FYNNEI. In DNA form, the CDR3 reads TGTGCCAGCAGTGAAGCCAGCGGGAGAACCTACGAGCAGTACTTC. Its protein product is CASSEASGRTYEQYF.

The J gene is TRBJ2-7, the V gene TRBV5-6; TRBD1 is a possible D gene (6 bases). Germline V lookup: CDR1 SGHDT, CDR2 YYEEEE. The CDR3 extends over 15 amino acids. V gave up 0 bases and J gave up 1 base, with 11 bases separating them. The CDR3 DNA reads as TGTGCCAGCAGCTTGGCGGCAGGGGTTTCCTACGAGCAGTACTTC. It is translated as CASSLAAGVSYEQYF.

V is TRBV19 and J is TRBJ1-2; D possibly corresponds to TRBD1 (6 bases). Trimming took off 3 bases at V and 6 bases at J, with 11 bases between the two ends. This CDR3 region has 13 residues. Germline CDR1 is LNHDA and CDR2 is SQIVND (reference sequence). DNA for the CDR3: TGTGCCAGTAGTATGGGTGCAGGGGATGGCTACACCTTC. Translating it yields CASSMGAGDGYTF.

V usage is TRBV13 and J usage is TRBJ2-2; D uncertain. Germline CDR1 and CDR2: PRHDT and FYEKMQ (reference sequence). This CDR3 has 14 amino acids. Between the trimmed V and J ends, which lost 0 bases and 4 bases, there was a span of 6 bases. The CDR3 loop reads CASSLGTSTGELFF. DNA of the CDR3: TGTGCCAGCAGCTTAGGGACAAGCACCGGGGAGCTGTTTTTT.

The V and J genes are TRBV4-1 and TRBJ1-2; 7 positions match TRBD1. V gave up 4 bases and J gave up 3 bases; unmatched junction bases: 5. Per germline, CDR1 MGHRA and CDR2 YSYEKL. The CDR3 contains 14 residues. The chain's CDR3 is CASSLTTGDYGYTF. The CDR3 DNA sequence: TGCGCCAGCAGCCTGACTACAGGGGACTATGGCTACACCTTC.

The rearrangement uses TRBV6-6 and TRBJ2-3; possible D gene TRBD1, 5 bases. Germline CDR1 reads MNHNY; CDR2 reads SVGAGI (reference sequence). With 6 bases removed from V and 0 bases from J, the gap between germline ends came to 16 bases. The length of the CDR3 is 16 residues. The CDR3 spells CASRPRRGLSTDTQYF. In DNA, the CDR3 is TGTGCCAGCAGACCCAGAAGGGGTCTGAGCACAGATACGCAGTATTTT.

This chain's CDR3 is CATSERRERDIQYF. In DNA form, the CDR3 reads TGTGCCACCAGCGAGCGTCGGGAAAGGGACATTCAGTACTTC. The V gene is TRBV15, the J gene TRBJ2-4, with D maybe TRBD2 (5 bases). V was trimmed by 5 bases and J by 8 bases, leaving 16 bases between them. This CDR3 region has 14 residues. Germline CDR1 is LNHNV and CDR2 is YYDKDF (reference sequence).